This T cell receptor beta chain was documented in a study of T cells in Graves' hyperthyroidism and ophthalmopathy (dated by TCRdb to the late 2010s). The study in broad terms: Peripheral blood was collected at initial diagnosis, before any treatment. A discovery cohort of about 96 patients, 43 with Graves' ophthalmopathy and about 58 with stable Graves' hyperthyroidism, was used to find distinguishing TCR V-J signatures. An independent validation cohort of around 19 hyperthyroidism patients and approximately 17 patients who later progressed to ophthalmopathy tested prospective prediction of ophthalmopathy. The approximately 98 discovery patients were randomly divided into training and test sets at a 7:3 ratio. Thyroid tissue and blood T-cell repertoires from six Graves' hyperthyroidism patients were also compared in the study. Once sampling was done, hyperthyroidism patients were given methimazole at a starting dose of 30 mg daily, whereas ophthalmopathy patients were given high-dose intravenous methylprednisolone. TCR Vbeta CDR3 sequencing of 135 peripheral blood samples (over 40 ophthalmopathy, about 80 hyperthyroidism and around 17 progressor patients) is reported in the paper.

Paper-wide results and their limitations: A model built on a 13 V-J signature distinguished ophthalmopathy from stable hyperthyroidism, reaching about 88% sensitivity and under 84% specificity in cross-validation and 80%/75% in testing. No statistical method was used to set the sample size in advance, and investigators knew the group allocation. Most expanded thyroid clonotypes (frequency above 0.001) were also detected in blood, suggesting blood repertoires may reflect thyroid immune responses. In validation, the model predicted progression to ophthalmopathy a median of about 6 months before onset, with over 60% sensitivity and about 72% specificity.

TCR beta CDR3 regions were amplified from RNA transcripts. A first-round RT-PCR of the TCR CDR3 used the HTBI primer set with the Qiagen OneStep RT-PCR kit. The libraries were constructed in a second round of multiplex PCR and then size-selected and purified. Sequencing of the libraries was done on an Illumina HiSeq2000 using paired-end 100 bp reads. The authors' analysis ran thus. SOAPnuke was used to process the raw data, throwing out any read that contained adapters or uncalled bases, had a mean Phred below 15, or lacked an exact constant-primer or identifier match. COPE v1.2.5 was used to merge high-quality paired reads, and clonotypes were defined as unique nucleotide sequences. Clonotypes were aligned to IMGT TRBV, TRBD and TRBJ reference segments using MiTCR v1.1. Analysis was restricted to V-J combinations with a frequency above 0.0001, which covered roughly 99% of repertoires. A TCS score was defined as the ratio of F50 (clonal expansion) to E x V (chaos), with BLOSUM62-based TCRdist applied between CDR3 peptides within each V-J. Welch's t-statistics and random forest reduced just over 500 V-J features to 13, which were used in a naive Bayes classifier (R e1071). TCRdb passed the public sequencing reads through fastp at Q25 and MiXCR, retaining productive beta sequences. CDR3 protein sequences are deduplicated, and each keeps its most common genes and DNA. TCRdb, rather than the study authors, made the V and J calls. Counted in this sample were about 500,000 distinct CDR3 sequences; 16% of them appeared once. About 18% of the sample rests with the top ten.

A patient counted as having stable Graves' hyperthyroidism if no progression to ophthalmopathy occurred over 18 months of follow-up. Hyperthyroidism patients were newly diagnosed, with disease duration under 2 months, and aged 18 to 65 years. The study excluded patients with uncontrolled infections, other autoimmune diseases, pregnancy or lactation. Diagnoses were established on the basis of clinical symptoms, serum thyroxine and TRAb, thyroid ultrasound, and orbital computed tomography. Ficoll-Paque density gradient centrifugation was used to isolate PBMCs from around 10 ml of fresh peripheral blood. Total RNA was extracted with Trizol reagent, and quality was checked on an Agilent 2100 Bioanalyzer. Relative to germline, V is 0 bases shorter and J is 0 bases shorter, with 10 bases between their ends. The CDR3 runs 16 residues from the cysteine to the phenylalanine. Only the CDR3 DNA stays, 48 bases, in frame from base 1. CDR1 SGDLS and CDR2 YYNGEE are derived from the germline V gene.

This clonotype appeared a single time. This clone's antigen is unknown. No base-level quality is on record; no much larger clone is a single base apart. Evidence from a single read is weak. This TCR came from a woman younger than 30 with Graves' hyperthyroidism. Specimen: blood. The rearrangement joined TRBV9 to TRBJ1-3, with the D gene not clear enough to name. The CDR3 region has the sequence CASSVDPASSGNTIYF. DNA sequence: TGTGCCAGCAGCGTAGACCCAGCAAGCTCTGGAAACACCATATATTTT.